The rows below give T cell receptor beta chains drawn from one sample of a study of T cell responses to AZD1222 COVID-19 vaccine. The protocol was immunoSEQ multiplex PCR, while the TCRdb copy is restricted to in-frame clones and leaves out a portion. Altogether about 120,000 clones are present, roughly 90% being singletons, with the ten largest covering 6.5% to 9%. Specimen: peripheral blood, collected on day 0 of AZD1222 vaccination. The receptors originated from an adult in good health. The CDR3 runs from the conserved cysteine through the conserved F or W.

j_call v_call cdr3_aa
TRBJ2-2 TRBV3-1/TRBV3-2 CASSQGAGGPNTGELFF
TRBJ1-2 TRBV9 CASSVSPSRRTGKGYTF
TRBJ2-7 TRBV12-3/TRBV12-4 CASTRDGYEQYF
TRBJ1-5 TRBV6-1 CASSDVLQPQHF
TRBJ2-7 TRBV7-9 CASSPPTSENPLNEQYF
TRBJ2-1 TRBV25-1 CASRTGGNIDEQFF
TRBJ1-2 TRBV7-8 CASSLVRGATNYGYTF
TRBJ2-1 TRBV11-2 CASSQFRELEQFF
TRBJ2-2 TRBV7-9 CASSLQGMGGELFF
TRBJ2-7 TRBV19 CASSWGNFYEQYF
TRBJ2-1 TRBV4-2 CASSQEGESSGINEQFF
TRBJ2-6 TRBV3-1/TRBV3-2 CASSPVKSGANVLTF
TRBJ1-2 TRBV2 CASSEGTIYGYTF
TRBJ1-4 TRBV2 CASSRQGARRSTNEKLFF
TRBJ1-4 TRBV15 CATSRVTHGGEDTNEKLFF
TRBJ1-1 TRBV19 CASSIWGRGRGPEAFF
TRBJ1-6 TRBV7-9 CASSFGDPPLHF
TRBJ2-1 TRBV5-1 CASSLADSYYNEQFF
TRBJ1-1 TRBV9 CASSVKPTGGNTEAFF
TRBJ1-6 TRBV5-1 CASGRQGDSPLHF
TRBJ2-7 TRBV5-6 CASSFRDRIYEQYF
TRBJ1-3 TRBV6-1 CASSELKGTTIYF
TRBJ1-3 TRBV27 CARATGVGNTIYF
TRBJ1-4 TRBV3-1/TRBV3-2 CASSQTGGGEKLFF
TRBJ2-1 TRBV7-8 CASSIWGALAGAKYLENEQFF
TRBJ2-1 TRBV12-3/TRBV12-4 CASSLADYNEQFF
TRBJ1-4 TRBV7-9 CASSFSGRITTNEKLFF
TRBJ2-5 TRBV27 CATHPGTNQETQYF
TRBJ1-5 TRBV19 CASSIARSRGNQPQHF
TRBJ1-5 TRBV19 CASRAKFNQPQHF
TRBJ2-3 TRBV28 CASSLRGRGTDTQYF
TRBJ1-1 TRBV13 CASEPGQRGTEAFF
TRBJ2-1 TRBV6-5 CASSYSTTNPEQFF
TRBJ1-6 TRBV27 CASSPGGSPLHF
TRBJ1-6 TRBV5-1 CASSLGSGGYNSPLHF
TRBJ2-7 TRBV2 CASQPEKVGEQYF
TRBJ1-1 TRBV13 CASLFRENTEAFF
TRBJ1-5 TRBV6-5 CASSYKDQPQHF
TRBJ2-2 TRBV10-1 CASTGRGRTSPGELFF
TRBJ1-2 TRBV3-1/TRBV3-2 CASSQNTGTNYGYTF
TRBJ1-5 TRBV3-1/TRBV3-2 CASSQDGNPNQPQHF
TRBJ1-4 TRBV19 CASSIMVWQGMEKLFF
TRBJ1-2 TRBV2 CASSPRRQGIAYGYTF
TRBJ1-3 TRBV9 CASSVVGTVSGNTIYF
TRBJ2-7 TRBV21-1 CASLPYEQYF
TRBJ2-7 TRBV19 CASSLGTFGEQYF
TRBJ1-2 TRBV5-4 CASSSPSGGPNYGYTF
TRBJ1-2 TRBV20-1 CSATRNYGYTF
TRBJ2-7 TRBV28 CASSEIQAGVYEQYF
TRBJ2-3 TRBV6-5 CASRPGTITDTQYF
TRBJ2-2 TRBV6-5 CASSYRALNTGELFF
TRBJ1-1 TRBV29-1 CSAEGSTEAFF
TRBJ1-5 TRBV29-1 CSVGGWGQPQHF
TRBJ2-7 TRBV6-5 CASSWTAAYEQYF
TRBJ1-2 TRBV4-2 CASSPIAGNLYGYTF
TRBJ1-1 TRBV6-5 CASSYGSWGTTEAFF
TRBJ2-5 TRBV28 CASIPFAGGKTQYF
TRBJ1-1 TRBV7-3 CASSSPGYTEAFF
TRBJ1-6 TRBV5-5 CASSSDGWSGSPLHF